Below, 9 T cell receptor beta chains from the same sample are listed, as sequenced in a study of beta chain features in type 1 diabetes. Reverse transcribing all isolated RNA meant expressed TCRB transcripts were sequenced. The assay was immunoSEQ multiplex PCR, and TCRdb's table has in-frame clones only and misses some. The table includes hundreds of thousands of clones, roughly 12% detected once. The specimen sequenced was naive CD4+ T cells from blood. The origin of the receptors is a man in his late teens or twenties in good health.

This clone was recorded a few times. The gene calls are TRBV29-1 and TRBJ2-1, with 8 bases that match TRBD1. V was clipped by 3 bases and J by 10 bases; unmatched bases: 5. The CDR3 loop spans 12 amino acids. Germline CDR1 and CDR2: SQVTM and ANQGSEA. CDR3 protein: CSVEGQENEQFF. The CDR3 DNA sequence: TGCAGCGTTGAGGGACAGGAAAACGAGCAGTTCTTC.

The chain links TRBV7-2 to TRBJ2-4; D possibly corresponds to TRBD1 (5 bases). Germline V gene data show CDR1 as SGHTA and CDR2 as FQGNSA. There are 16 residues in the CDR3. The V gene lost 6 bases and the J gene lost 13 bases, with 28 bases spanning the gap. This CDR3 is CASSPSWPRGEYGQYF. CDR3 coding DNA: TGTGCCAGCAGTCCCTCGTGGCCAAGGGGCGAATACGGACAGTACTTC.

This clone was counted between two and nine times. V gene TRBV7-2 combines with J gene TRBJ1-2; TRBD1 aligns across 9 bases. Per germline, CDR1 SGHTA and CDR2 FQGNSA. With 6 bases clipped from V and 12 bases from J, the junction kept 11 bases outside the gene matches. The CDR3 sequence is 13 residues long. CDR3 in amino acids: CASRLQGARGHTF. CDR3 DNA sequence: TGTGCCAGCAGATTACAGGGGGCGAGGGGACACACCTTC.

The gene calls are TRBV27 and TRBJ1-5; TRBD1 agrees at 8 bases. Germline CDR1 MNHEY, CDR2 SMNVEV (reference sequence). Losses at the gene ends were 6 bases for V and 3 bases for J; bases not matched to a gene: 10. CDR3 length equals 16 residues. The CDR3 DNA reads TGTGCCAGCAGCGCCTCTTACAGGGGGTTCAATCAGCCCCAGCATTTT. Translated, it gives CASSASYRGFNQPQHF.

The chain joins TRBV19 to TRBJ2-7, with 12 bases fitting TRBD2. The CDR3 consists of 18 residues. The V gene end was trimmed by 3 bases and the J gene end by 6 bases; junction bases not matched to a gene: 15. The germline CDR1 and CDR2 sequences are LNHDA and SQIVND (reference sequence). CDR3 sequence: CASSIQDRRTSGKPEQYF. CDR3 bases: TGTGCCAGTAGTATCCAGGACAGGCGGACTAGCGGGAAACCCGAGCAGTACTTC.

This chain joins TRBV18 and TRBJ1-5, with D unresolved. The CDR3 totals 15 residues. The V gene lost 0 bases and the J gene lost 3 bases, with 9 bases spanning the gap. Germline values: CDR1 KGHSH, CDR2 LQKENI. CDR3 loop: CASSPPAGYNQPQHF. The CDR3 DNA sequence: TGTGCCAGCTCACCACCGGCGGGGTACAATCAGCCCCAGCATTTT.

The genes are TRBV28 and TRBJ2-7, with D hard to call. This CDR3 contains 13 residues. Deletions cut 0 bases from V and 4 bases from J, with 7 bases between. The germline gives CDR1 MDHEN, CDR2 SYDVKM. The CDR3 protein is CASSLWQDYEQYF. Written as DNA, the CDR3 is TGTGCCAGCAGTTTATGGCAGGATTACGAGCAGTACTTC.

The genes are TRBV28 and TRBJ2-1, with a possible D match to TRBD2 (5 bases). Germline V CDR1 and CDR2: MDHEN, SYDVKM. CDR3 size: 18 residues. Between the trimmed V and J ends, which lost 6 bases and 4 bases, there was a span of 25 bases. The CDR3, as DNA: TGTGCCAGCAGCCTTTCCTCGGCGGGCTTACTCTCTTACAATGAGCAGTTCTTC. This encodes CASSLSSAGLLSYNEQFF.

The V and J genes are TRBV5-1 and TRBJ2-1, with TRBD1 identical over 9 bases. V shed 2 bases, J shed 8 bases, and the junction held 2 bases outside the gene matches. The CDR3 spans 13 residues. Germline V gene lookup returns CDR1 SGHRS and CDR2 YFSETQ. CDR3 nucleotides: TGCGCCAGCAGCTTACAGGGGGCTGATGAGCAGTTCTTC. Translated: CASSLQGADEQFF.